This T cell receptor (beta chain) originates from a study of preoperative IRX-2 immunotherapy in early breast cancer. Sequenced by immunoSEQ multiplex PCR; TCRdb stores in-frame clones only, minus some. The table includes 40,000 or so clones, 85% to 95% detected once. Trimming cost V 6 bases and J 3 bases, with 8 bases left between them. The CDR3 sequence is 13 residues long. Germline V CDR1 and CDR2: SGHVS, FQNEAQ. Treatment indicated: preoperative locoregional IRX-2 cytokine immunotherapy. This phase Ib study tested locoregional IRX-2 cytokine immunotherapy given before surgery. This clonotype originated in a human donor with breast cancer. The source was tumor tissue, collected after IRX-2 immunotherapy. The chain recombines TRBV7-8 with TRBJ2-2; no clear D gene. This chain's CDR3 is CASSMGYTGELFF. The CDR3 DNA reads TGTGCCAGCAGTATGGGGTACACCGGGGAGCTGTTTTTT.